Shown below are 19 T cell receptor beta chains from a single sample sequenced in a study of monozygotic twins with inflammatory bowel disease. Reprocessing the 5' RACE reads, TCRdb reports a single entry for every CDR3 protein and omits DNA. In all, the sample yields a few hundred thousand distinct CDR3 sequences. The source material was blood. All receptors come from a human donor with ulcerative colitis or Crohn's disease, or a healthy co-twin of an affected twin (not recorded which).

The rearrangement uses TRBV20-1 and TRBJ2-7; TCRdb's D call, TRBD1, is unchecked because there is no DNA. CDR3 length: 15 amino acids. Germline CDR1 reads DFQATT; CDR2 reads SNEGSKA (reference sequence). CDR3 sequence reads: CSAKNQGTGAYEQYF.

This chain connects TRBV20-1 to TRBJ2-7; the D call of TRBD1 rests on TCRdb alone, since no DNA is present to check it. The CDR3 has 13 residues. Germline-derived CDR1 and CDR2 are DFQATT and SNEGSKA (reference sequence). CDR3 in amino acids: CSARAQGFYEQYF.

The chain couples TRBV7-9 to TRBJ1-1. The germline gives CDR1 SEHNR, CDR2 FQNEAQ (reference sequence). The CDR3 is made up of 13 amino acids. The CDR3: CASSLDRSSEAFF.

The chain joins TRBV5-5 to TRBJ1-4. CDR1 and CDR2 from the germline V gene are SGHKS and YYEKEE (reference sequence). CDR3 length: 16 residues. The CDR3 region is CASSQAVGPNGEKLFF.

The chain carries TRBV2 and TRBJ2-5. The CDR3 is 13 amino acids. CDR1 is SNHLY and CDR2 is FYNNEI in the germline V gene. The CDR3 loop reads CASSQQLQETQYF.

The gene calls are TRBV6-1 and TRBJ2-7. CDR1 and CDR2 from the germline V gene are MNHNS and SASEGT. The CDR3 contains 13 residues. The CDR3: CASSGGDHYEQYF.

The V and J genes are TRBV30 and TRBJ1-5; TCRdb selects TRBD1, and the lack of DNA leaves this call unchecked. The CDR3 contains 15 residues. Germline-derived CDR1 and CDR2 are GTSNPN and SVGIG (reference sequence). CDR3 sequence: CAWRSGGRRGQPQHF.

The chain employs TRBV6-2 or TRBV6-3 and TRBJ2-2; TCRdb calls TRBD1, which cannot be checked without DNA. The CDR3 runs 18 residues. Germline CDR1 and CDR2: MNHEY and SVGEGT. The CDR3 spells CASSPPLVAGVWPGELFF.

The chain joins TRBV29-1 to TRBJ1-3. There are 12 residues in the CDR3. Germline V gene lookup returns CDR1 SQVTM and CDR2 ANQGSEA. Here the CDR3 reads CSGVASGNTIYF.

The gene calls are TRBV29-1 and TRBJ1-1. Germline V gene lookup returns CDR1 SQVTM and CDR2 ANQGSEA. This CDR3 spans 13 amino acids. The CDR3 sequence is CSVEDQQNTEAFF.

This chain joins TRBV19 and TRBJ1-1; TCRdb reports TRBD1, a call that lacks DNA to check it against. CDR1 LNHDA and CDR2 SQIVND come from the germline V gene (reference sequence). The CDR3 contains 16 residues. This CDR3 is CASSFQTGRLNTEAFF.

CDR3 sequence: CASSLSPDSGYTF. The J gene is TRBJ1-2, the V gene TRBV27; TCRdb selects TRBD1, and the lack of DNA leaves this call unchecked. Germline lookup yields CDR1 MNHEY and CDR2 SMNVEV (reference sequence). The CDR3 is 13 residues long.

The chain recombines TRBV7-3 with TRBJ2-1; TCRdb lists TRBD1, though no DNA is available to test this call. Germline V gives CDR1 SGHTA, CDR2 FQGTGA. The CDR3 spans 15 residues. The CDR3 here is CASSAQGTHINEQFF.

V is TRBV11-2 and J is TRBJ1-6; checking the TCRdb D call of TRBD1 is not possible without DNA. Germline V gene data show CDR1 as SGHAT and CDR2 as FQNNGV. This CDR3 contains 14 residues. The CDR3 loop reads CASSLVGGVGSLHF.

The chain uses TRBV9 and TRBJ2-1; TCRdb calls TRBD2, which cannot be checked without DNA. The germline V gene has CDR1 SGDLS and CDR2 YYNGEE. This CDR3 is built from 15 residues. CDR3: CASSLEGLADNEQFF.

V usage is TRBV9 and J usage is TRBJ2-1; with no DNA, the TCRdb D assignment of TRBD1 cannot be verified. Germline assignment: CDR1 SGDLS and CDR2 YYNGEE. This CDR3 has 17 residues. CDR3 amino acids: CASSVFLPGQGTGEQFF.

V is TRBV11-1 and J is TRBJ2-2; TCRdb's D gene call, TRBD1, goes unchecked for lack of DNA. This CDR3 contains 15 residues. The germline V gene has CDR1 SGHAT and CDR2 FQDESV (reference sequence). The CDR3 loop reads CASSGQRTNTGELFF.

J is TRBJ2-3 and V is TRBV2; with no DNA, the TCRdb D assignment of TRBD2 cannot be verified. The CDR3 extends over 14 amino acids. CDR1 SNHLY and CDR2 FYNNEI come from the germline V gene. The CDR3 is CASCSLVSSDTQYF.

The gene calls are TRBV5-1 and TRBJ2-1; lacking DNA, the TRBD2 call made by TCRdb goes unchecked. The CDR3 extends over 16 amino acids. The germline gives CDR1 SGHRS, CDR2 YFSETQ. The chain's CDR3 is CASSWQGLAGNNEQFF.